Included here is one TCR beta chain sequence, with context. This entry is derived from a study of control samples from healthy donors and cancer patients. Only in-frame clones appear in the TCRdb table, and some are missing; sequencing was by immunoSEQ multiplex PCR. The table records roughly 70,000 clones, over 90% of them present only once. The germline V and J ends were trimmed by 2 bases and 2 bases, with 11 bases remaining between them. The CDR3 is 15 amino acids. Germline V gene lookup returns CDR1 SGHTA and CDR2 FQGTGA. The chain has TRBV7-3 and TRBJ2-3, with D maybe TRBD2 (7 bases). Sample: blood. The clonotype originates from a woman in her 30s in good health. The CDR3 DNA sequence: TGTGCCAGCAGCTTAGGCGGGGGCTTCACAGATACGCAGTATTTT. Its protein product is CASSLGGGFTDTQYF.